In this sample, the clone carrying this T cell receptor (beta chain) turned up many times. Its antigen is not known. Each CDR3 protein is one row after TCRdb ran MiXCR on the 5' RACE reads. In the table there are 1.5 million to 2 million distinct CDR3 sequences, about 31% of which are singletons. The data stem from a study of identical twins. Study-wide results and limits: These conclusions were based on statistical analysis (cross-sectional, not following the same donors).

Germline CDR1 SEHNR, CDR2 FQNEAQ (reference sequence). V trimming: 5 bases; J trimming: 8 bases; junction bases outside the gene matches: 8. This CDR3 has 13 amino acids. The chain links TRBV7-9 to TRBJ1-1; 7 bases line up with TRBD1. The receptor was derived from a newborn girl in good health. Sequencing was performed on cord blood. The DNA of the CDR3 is TGTGCCAGCAGCCGAGGACAGGCCCCAGAAGCTTTCTTT. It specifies CASSRGQAPEAFF.